This T cell receptor (beta chain) was identified during a study of T-cell memory formation after mild COVID-19. About the research overall: TCR clusters largely stayed donor specific. Whole-study findings and limits: Still unconfirmed is whether the second-wave clones peaking on day 37 recognized SARS-CoV-2. In pre-infection memory, a portion of responding clones appeared, which suggested that cross-reactive memory joined.

This clonotype was observed a handful of times. Its target is not known. TCRdb recomputed calls from the 5' RACE reads with MiXCR, one row per CDR3 protein. Of more than 35,000 distinct CDR3 sequences in the sample, about 6.1% are singletons; the top ten hold more than 0.7%. V lost 5 bases to trimming and J lost 6 bases, with 13 bases between them. The CDR3 covers 12 residues. Germline V gene data show CDR1 as GTSNPN and CDR2 as SVGIG (reference sequence). The sequence came from an adult who had mild COVID-19 (a few samples of this study predate the infection). Cell type and time point are not known. Sequenced sample: PBMCs or a T cell subset sorted from them (not recorded which). The chain links TRBV30 to TRBJ1-1, with a weak D call TRBD1 (6 bases). The CDR3 protein is CAWADSTSEAFF. The CDR3 region has the DNA TGTGCCTGGGCGGACAGCACCTCTGAAGCTTTCTTT.